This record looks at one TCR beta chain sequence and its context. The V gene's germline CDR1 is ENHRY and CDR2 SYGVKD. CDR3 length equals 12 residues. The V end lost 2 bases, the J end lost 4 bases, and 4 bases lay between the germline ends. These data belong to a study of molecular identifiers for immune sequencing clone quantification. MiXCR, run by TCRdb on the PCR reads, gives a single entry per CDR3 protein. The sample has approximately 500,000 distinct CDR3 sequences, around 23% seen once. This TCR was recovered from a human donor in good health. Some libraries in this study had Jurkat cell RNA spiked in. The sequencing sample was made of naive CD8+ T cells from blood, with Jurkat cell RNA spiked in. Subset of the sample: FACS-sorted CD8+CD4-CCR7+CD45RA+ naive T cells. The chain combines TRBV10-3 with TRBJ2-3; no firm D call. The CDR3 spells CAISEPPDTQYF. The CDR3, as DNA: TGTGCCATCAGTGAGCCCCCAGATACGCAGTATTTT.